Listed below are T cell receptor beta chains from one sample, sequenced in a study of blood T cell repertoires in COVID-19. Measured with immunoSEQ multiplex PCR; TCRdb has only the in-frame clones, and not every one. The table has around 310,000 clones, roughly 90% seen once; the top ten hold 3% to 4%. Sequencing was carried out using peripheral blood. These receptor sequences come from a woman between 45 and 65 years old with active or convalescent COVID-19. CDR3s leave out the opening cysteine and the closing phenylalanine or tryptophan. Size is omitted from some rows. Given values are once, few, many or a class for expanded clones.

J gene: TRBJ1-1
V gene: TRBV18
clone size: .
CDR3 protein: ASSPAGTGVITEAF

J gene: TRBJ2-7
V gene: TRBV7-8
clone size: .
CDR3 protein: ASSFLAGYEQY

J gene: TRBJ1-3
V gene: TRBV6-6
clone size: .
CDR3 protein: ASSPPGGPGNTIY

J gene: TRBJ1-2
V gene: TRBV5-1
clone size: .
CDR3 protein: ASSSGVDYGYT

J gene: TRBJ1-4
V gene: TRBV19
clone size: .
CDR3 protein: ASGRSRRQATNEKLF

J gene: TRBJ1-6
V gene: TRBV12-5
clone size: .
CDR3 protein: ASGQDSFNSPLH

J gene: TRBJ2-1
V gene: TRBV3-1/TRBV3-2
clone size: .
CDR3 protein: ASSQGDFPNEQF

J gene: TRBJ1-5
V gene: TRBV6-2/TRBV6-3
clone size: .
CDR3 protein: ASSRENSRRQPQH

J gene: TRBJ1-1
V gene: TRBV30
clone size: .
CDR3 protein: AWTLQGSAF

J gene: TRBJ2-7
V gene: TRBV5-4
clone size: .
CDR3 protein: ASSLAHRVEQY

J gene: TRBJ2-3
V gene: TRBV4-3
clone size: .
CDR3 protein: ASSPNPAGGPDTQY

J gene: TRBJ2-5
V gene: TRBV12-3/TRBV12-4
clone size: .
CDR3 protein: ASSYRRGETQY

J gene: TRBJ2-2
V gene: TRBV27
clone size: .
CDR3 protein: ASKIADFTGELF

J gene: TRBJ2-1
V gene: TRBV9
clone size: .
CDR3 protein: ASSEQGQSYNEQF

J gene: TRBJ2-5
V gene: TRBV19
clone size: once
CDR3 protein: ASRLGQGSETQY

J gene: TRBJ2-1
V gene: TRBV5-8
clone size: .
CDR3 protein: ASPGVAGESSYNEQF

J gene: TRBJ2-1
V gene: TRBV7-3
clone size: .
CDR3 protein: ASSLTSGRADEQF

J gene: TRBJ2-7
V gene: TRBV30
clone size: .
CDR3 protein: AWRGSGGYEQY

J gene: TRBJ1-5
V gene: TRBV3-1/TRBV3-2
clone size: .
CDR3 protein: ASSQGGGGDTDSNQPQH

J gene: TRBJ2-7
V gene: TRBV6-5
clone size: .
CDR3 protein: ASSYGVTYEQY

J gene: TRBJ2-7
V gene: TRBV11-2
clone size: .
CDR3 protein: ASSRLAGEVWDEQY

J gene: TRBJ2-5
V gene: TRBV5-8
clone size: .
CDR3 protein: ASSPFGLGETQY

J gene: TRBJ1-2
V gene: TRBV28
clone size: .
CDR3 protein: ASSHQGSGIDGYT

J gene: TRBJ2-7
V gene: TRBV5-1
clone size: once
CDR3 protein: ASSLRLSGRNEQY

J gene: TRBJ2-7
V gene: TRBV7-2
clone size: .
CDR3 protein: ASSSRQGWYEQY

J gene: TRBJ2-1
V gene: TRBV9
clone size: .
CDR3 protein: ASSVELAGTLRNEQF

J gene: TRBJ1-4
V gene: TRBV19
clone size: .
CDR3 protein: ASCSGTGGEKLF

J gene: TRBJ2-5
V gene: TRBV11-2
clone size: .
CDR3 protein: ASSLVLGRGYQETQY

J gene: TRBJ1-2
V gene: TRBV5-8
clone size: .
CDR3 protein: ASSWDSREYYGYT

J gene: TRBJ1-1
V gene: TRBV15
clone size: once
CDR3 protein: ATSDPGQGNTEAF

J gene: TRBJ2-6
V gene: TRBV5-4
clone size: .
CDR3 protein: ASSSGKGRVSSGANVLT

J gene: TRBJ2-1
V gene: TRBV28
clone size: .
CDR3 protein: ASRPGLPGSYNEQF

J gene: TRBJ2-7
V gene: TRBV7-2
clone size: .
CDR3 protein: ASSRWPARENKAYEQY

J gene: TRBJ1-5
V gene: TRBV27
clone size: .
CDR3 protein: ASKGGNFQPQH

J gene: TRBJ2-3
V gene: TRBV3-1/TRBV3-2
clone size: .
CDR3 protein: ASSQDLAGTDTQY

J gene: TRBJ2-1
V gene: TRBV6-2/TRBV6-3
clone size: once
CDR3 protein: ASSSTRTAYSYNEQF

J gene: TRBJ2-7
V gene: TRBV29-1
clone size: .
CDR3 protein: SVAPGAGASYEQY

J gene: TRBJ2-7
V gene: TRBV4-3
clone size: .
CDR3 protein: ASSQAKTSLAEQY

J gene: TRBJ1-1
V gene: TRBV9
clone size: once
CDR3 protein: ASSHGTGGMVAEAF

J gene: TRBJ2-5
V gene: TRBV5-1
clone size: .
CDR3 protein: ASSLGTPTGQETQY

J gene: TRBJ2-7
V gene: TRBV15
clone size: .
CDR3 protein: ATSSHRTGGVYEQY

J gene: TRBJ2-7
V gene: TRBV6-2/TRBV6-3
clone size: once
CDR3 protein: ASSPDRAREQY

J gene: TRBJ2-5
V gene: TRBV5-1
clone size: once
CDR3 protein: ASSSPQETQY

J gene: TRBJ2-7
V gene: TRBV4-3
clone size: once
CDR3 protein: ASSSRQGTFYEQY

J gene: TRBJ1-2
V gene: TRBV5-1
clone size: .
CDR3 protein: ASSSEGRNYGYT

J gene: TRBJ1-3
V gene: TRBV7-9
clone size: few
CDR3 protein: ASSSMTGVGNTIY

J gene: TRBJ1-2
V gene: TRBV5-1
clone size: few
CDR3 protein: ASSFSLGTGAPNYGYT

J gene: TRBJ2-7
V gene: TRBV5-1
clone size: .
CDR3 protein: ASSFTSGSFEQY

J gene: TRBJ2-1
V gene: TRBV18
clone size: .
CDR3 protein: ASSSGTGSYNEQF

J gene: TRBJ1-2
V gene: TRBV7-2
clone size: .
CDR3 protein: ASSLGAGGHGYT

J gene: TRBJ1-6
V gene: TRBV6-2/TRBV6-3
clone size: .
CDR3 protein: ASSQDRGNSPLH

J gene: TRBJ2-1
V gene: TRBV11-2
clone size: .
CDR3 protein: ASSVSIAGGNYNEQF

J gene: TRBJ1-2
V gene: TRBV2
clone size: .
CDR3 protein: ASSEQGIYGYT

J gene: TRBJ1-1
V gene: TRBV19
clone size: .
CDR3 protein: ASTDSGRSGTEAF

J gene: TRBJ1-1
V gene: TRBV29-1
clone size: .
CDR3 protein: SVVAGPNTEAF

J gene: TRBJ2-1
V gene: TRBV27
clone size: .
CDR3 protein: ASSLSAIAGGPFSYNEQF

J gene: TRBJ1-6
V gene: TRBV6-5
clone size: .
CDR3 protein: ASIGTENSPLH

J gene: TRBJ1-5
V gene: TRBV9
clone size: .
CDR3 protein: ASSVVRRGRGELWRQPQH

J gene: TRBJ2-3
V gene: TRBV28
clone size: .
CDR3 protein: ASRGLRSSAFTDTQY

J gene: TRBJ2-1
V gene: TRBV19
clone size: once
CDR3 protein: ASSMPDYLYNEQF